This TCR beta chain was observed in a study of shared clonotypes between healthy human individuals. As for the study in general: CD4 naive and memory got three plates each, CD8 naive two, CD8 memory one.

Execution of the assay was at deep level. Under the authors' procedure: Filtering differed, since immunoSEQ gave only junction sequences and no quality scores. Method: immunoSEQ multiplex PCR; TCRdb's copy keeps in-frame clones and lacks some. V, J and clone size are taken as reported in that table, and D and trimming were inferred from the DNA itself. There are 2 million to 2.5 million clones in the sample; approximately 93% occur only once, and about 0.34% lies in the top ten. Germline CDR1 is SGHAT and CDR2 is FQNNGV. Trimming removed 5 bases from V and 4 bases from J; junction bases left unmatched: 9. The CDR3 extends over 16 amino acids.

The rearrangement uses TRBV11-2 and TRBJ2-1; 9 nucleotides align to TRBD1. The clonotype was recovered from a man between 18 and 29 years old in good health. Some clones in this sample may be carry-over from other donors' samples. Material for sequencing was naive CD4+ T cells from PBMCs. Subset reported: CD45RA+ positively selected. CDR3 in DNA: TGTGCCAGCAGCCGGAAAAGTGGGACAGGGTACAATGAGCAGTTCTTC. Protein sequence: CASSRKSGTGYNEQFF.